This T cell receptor beta chain was captured by sequencing in a study of technical replicates of blood from a few donors. V shed 3 bases, J shed 7 bases, and the junction held 11 bases outside the gene matches. This CDR3 is built from 16 residues. Germline V gives CDR1 SGHTA, CDR2 FQGTGA. Clones were read by immunoSEQ multiplex PCR, and TCRdb kept only the in-frame ones, dropping some. The sample lists nearly 80,000 clones; just under 95% were seen once. This receptor was identified in a human donor in good health. The sample was T cells isolated from PBMCs. V gene TRBV7-3 combines with J gene TRBJ2-1, with 8 nucleotides matching TRBD2. The CDR3 sequence is CASSLRVGLGQNEQFF. The CDR3 DNA reads as TGTGCCAGCAGCTTGAGGGTGGGACTAGGTCAAAATGAGCAGTTCTTC. Full variable domain (missing parts from reference TRBV7-3 and TRBJ2-1): GAGVSQTPSNKVTEKGKYVELRCDPISGHTALYWYRQSLGQGPEFLIYFQGTGAADDSGLPNDRFFAVRPEGSVSTLKIQRTERGDSAVYLCASSLRVGLGQNEQFFGPGTRLTVL.